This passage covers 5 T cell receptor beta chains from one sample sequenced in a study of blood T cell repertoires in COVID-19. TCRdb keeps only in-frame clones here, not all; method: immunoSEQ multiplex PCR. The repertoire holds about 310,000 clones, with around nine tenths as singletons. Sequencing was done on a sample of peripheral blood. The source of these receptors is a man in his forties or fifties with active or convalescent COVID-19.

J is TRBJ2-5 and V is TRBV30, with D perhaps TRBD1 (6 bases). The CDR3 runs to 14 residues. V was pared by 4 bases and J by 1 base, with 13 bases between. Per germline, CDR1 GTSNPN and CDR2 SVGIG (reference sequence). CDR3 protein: CAWNPTGTQETQYF. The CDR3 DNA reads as TGTGCCTGGAACCCCACAGGGACCCAAGAGACCCAGTACTTC.

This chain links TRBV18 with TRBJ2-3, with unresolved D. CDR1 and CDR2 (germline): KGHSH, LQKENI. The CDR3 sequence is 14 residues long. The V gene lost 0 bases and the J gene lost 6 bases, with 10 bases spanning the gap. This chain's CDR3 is CASSPPTNRDTQYF. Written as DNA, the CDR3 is TGTGCCAGCTCACCACCGACAAATCGGGATACGCAGTATTTT.

The CDR3 region is CSVGAGWGMDTEAFF. CDR3 nucleotides: TGCAGCGTAGGGGCAGGGTGGGGTATGGACACTGAAGCTTTCTTT. The genes are TRBV29-1 and TRBJ1-1; possibly TRBD1 for D (5 bases). From germline, CDR1 is SQVTM and CDR2 ANQGSEA. This CDR3 region has 15 residues. V lost 6 bases, J lost 3 bases, and 20 bases lay in between.

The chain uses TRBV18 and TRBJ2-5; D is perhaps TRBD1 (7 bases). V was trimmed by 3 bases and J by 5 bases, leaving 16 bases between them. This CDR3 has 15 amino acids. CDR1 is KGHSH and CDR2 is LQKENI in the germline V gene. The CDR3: CASSPGQVGGETQYF. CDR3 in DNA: TGTGCCAGCTCACCCGGACAGGTGGGGGGCGAGACCCAGTACTTC.

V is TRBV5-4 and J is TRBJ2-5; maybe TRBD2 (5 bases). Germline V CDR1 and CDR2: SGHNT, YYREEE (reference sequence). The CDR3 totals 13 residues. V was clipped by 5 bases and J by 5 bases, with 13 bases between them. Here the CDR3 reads CASSMDRGETQYF. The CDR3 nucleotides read TGTGCCAGCAGTATGGACCGAGGGGAGACCCAGTACTTC.